These 5 T cell receptor beta chains came from one sample sequenced in a study of neurological immune-mediated disorders. One entry per CDR3 protein, called by TCRdb with MiXCR from the 5' RACE reads. Altogether around 10,000 distinct CDR3 sequences are present, roughly 20% being singletons, with the ten largest covering 45% to 50%. Source material: CD8+ T cells from blood. Receptor source: an older woman with HTLV-1-associated myelopathy (HAM/TSP).

This clonotype has ten or more counts. The chain joins TRBV6-5 to TRBJ1-6; 7 bases agree with TRBD1. CDR1 is MNHEY, CDR2 SVGAGI, per germline. J was trimmed by 8 bases and V by 5 bases; bases with no gene match: 9. The CDR3 sequence is 15 residues long. CDR3 amino acids: CASSRYRGNYSPLHF. As DNA, the CDR3 is TGTGCCAGCAGTCGATACAGGGGCAACTATTCACCCCTCCACTTT.

The V gene is TRBV21-1, the J gene TRBJ1-2; the table's D gene call, TRBD1, was not cross checked with the DNA. TRBV21-1 has pseudogene status. The CDR3 consists of 17 residues. The CDR3: CASSKSGRTGVMLGYTF. As DNA, the CDR3 is TGTGCCAGCAGCAAATCGGGAAGGACAGGGGTTATGCTGGGCTACACCTTC.

This clonotype was recorded many times. The chain carries TRBV12-3 or TRBV12-4 and TRBJ1-1; D remains ambiguous. The CDR3 runs 15 residues. Trimming shortened V by 3 bases and J by 0 bases, and 11 bases separated the two germline ends. The CDR3 region is CASSLGSFMNTEAFF. The DNA of the CDR3 is TGTGCCAGCAGTTTGGGGAGCTTCATGAACACTGAAGCTTTCTTT.

The rearrangement links TRBV29-1 to TRBJ1-2; no clear D. The CDR3 contains 14 residues. Germline assignment: CDR1 SQVTM and CDR2 ANQGSEA. The CDR3 coding sequence is TGCAGTGCCTTCTTCAGAACAAATTCATATGGCTACACCTTC. Its protein is CSAFFRTNSYGYTF.

This clonotype was seen many times. V and J are TRBV18 and TRBJ1-4; maybe TRBD1 (5 bases). This CDR3 is built from 14 residues. V was shortened by 1 base and J by 7 bases, with 10 bases between the two germline ends. Germline lookup yields CDR1 KGHSH and CDR2 LQKENI. The CDR3 DNA follows: TGTGCCAGCTCACCACTTCAGGGCGGTGAAAAACTGTTTTTT. It specifies CASSPLQGGEKLFF.